The present T cell receptor (beta chain) was sequenced within a study of blood T cell repertoires in COVID-19. Overall study: Whether acute or convalescent, the COVID-19 samples came from the United States, Italy and Spain. Nucleic acid was either cDNA or gDNA, and it came from T cells, B-cell-depleted T cells, or PBMCs.

The V gene's germline CDR1 is MNHEY and CDR2 SVGAGI. There are 16 residues in the CDR3. V lost 3 bases and J lost 2; bases outside the gene matches: 4. In the original workflow: Nucleated cell counts were estimated from reference gene primer amplification. The assay was immunoSEQ multiplex PCR, and TCRdb's table has in-frame clones only and misses some. V and J calls and clone size follow that table, whereas D and trimming were derived from the DNA. Of about 79,000 clones listed, 80% to 90% were seen once; the top ten hold approximately 15%. The gene calls are TRBV6-5 and TRBJ2-3; the match to TRBD2 covers 11 bases. The receptor's source is a man aged 65 to 85 with active or convalescent COVID-19. Material: peripheral blood. The CDR3 here is CASSYTSGGSTDTQYF. The CDR3 DNA reads TGTGCCAGCAGTTATACTAGCGGGGGCTCCACAGATACGCAGTATTTT.